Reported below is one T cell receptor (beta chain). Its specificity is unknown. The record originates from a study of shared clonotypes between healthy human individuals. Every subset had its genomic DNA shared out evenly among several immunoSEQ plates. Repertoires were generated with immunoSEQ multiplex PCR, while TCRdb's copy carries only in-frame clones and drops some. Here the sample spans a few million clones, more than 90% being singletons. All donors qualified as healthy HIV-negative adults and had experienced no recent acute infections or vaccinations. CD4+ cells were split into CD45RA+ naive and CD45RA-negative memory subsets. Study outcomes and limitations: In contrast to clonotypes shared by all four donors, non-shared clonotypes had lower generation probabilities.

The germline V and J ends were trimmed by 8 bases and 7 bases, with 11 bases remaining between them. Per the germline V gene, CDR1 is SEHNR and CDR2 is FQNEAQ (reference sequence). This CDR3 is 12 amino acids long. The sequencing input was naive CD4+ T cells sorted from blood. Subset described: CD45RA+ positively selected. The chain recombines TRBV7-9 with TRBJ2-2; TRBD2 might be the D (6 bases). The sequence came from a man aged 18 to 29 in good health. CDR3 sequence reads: CASSWGDGELFF. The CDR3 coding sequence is TGTGCCAGCTCTTGGGGGGACGGGGAGCTGTTTTTT.